The 19 T cell receptor beta chains presented below share a single source sample, sequenced in a study of shared clonotypes between healthy human individuals. Data came from immunoSEQ multiplex PCR; TCRdb stores just in-frame clones and leaves some out. The table includes some 2.4 million clones, roughly 93% detected once. Sequencing was done on a sample of naive CD4+ T cells from PBMCs. The subset denotes: CD45RA+ positively selected. The receptors originated from a man aged 18 to 29 in good health. Some clones in this sample may be carry-over from other donors' samples.

The chain recombines TRBV30 with TRBJ2-1; D may be TRBD2 (5 bases). V gave up 0 bases and J gave up 1 base, with 10 bases separating them. The CDR3 sequence is 15 residues long. Germline V gives CDR1 GTSNPN, CDR2 SVGIG (reference sequence). In DNA form, the CDR3 reads TGTGCCTGGAGTGTACGTGGGAGTTCCTACAATGAGCAGTTCTTC. Encoded protein: CAWSVRGSSYNEQFF.

The chain uses TRBV21-1 and TRBJ2-7; the D segment call TRBD2 is taken from the table without a DNA check. TRBV21-1 is assigned pseudogene status. The CDR3 sequence is 13 residues long. The DNA of the CDR3 is TGTGCCAGCAGCAAAGGGTTGCGGCTAGCGGTGTACTTC. It codes for CASSKGLRLAVYF.

This clone was picked up one time. V usage is TRBV29-1 and J usage is TRBJ1-4; D may be TRBD1 (5 bases). The CDR3 runs 12 residues. CDR1 is SQVTM and CDR2 is ANQGSEA in the germline V gene. The ends were cut back, 7 bases at V and 4 bases at J, with 10 bases in the middle. CDR3 in amino acids: CSAGRFNEKLFF. The CDR3 nucleotides are TGCAGCGCGGGACGGTTTAATGAAAAACTGTTTTTT.

V and J are TRBV5-1 and TRBJ1-2; D not resolved. With 5 bases removed from V and 0 bases from J, the gap between germline ends came to 14 bases. Germline V gene lookup returns CDR1 SGHRS and CDR2 YFSETQ. The CDR3 contains 15 residues. CDR3 coding DNA: TGCGCCAGCAGTTTATACGACGGGTCTAACTATGGCTACACCTTC. Translated: CASSLYDGSNYGYTF.

Worth noting for this clone: Other DNA sequences in this sample translate to the same CDR3. The rearrangement links TRBV9 to TRBJ2-5; D not certain. The CDR3 extends over 13 amino acids. The V end was cut by 0 bases, the J end by 2 bases, with 5 bases between. CDR1 and CDR2 from the germline V gene are SGDLS and YYNGEE. CDR3 coding DNA: TGTGCCAGCAGCGTAGCCGGACAAGAGACCCAGTACTTC. The encoded protein is CASSVAGQETQYF.

CDR3 nucleotide sequence: TGCGCCAGCAGCTTTACCGGGACTAGCGGGGGCCTTGGCATCGGGGAGCTGTTTTTT. Its protein is CASSFTGTSGGLGIGELFF. The gene calls are TRBV5-1 and TRBJ2-2; TRBD2 matches at 14 bases. CDR1 and CDR2 from the germline V gene are SGHRS and YFSETQ. The CDR3 extends over 19 amino acids. V gave up 2 bases and J gave up 7 bases; unmatched junction bases: 13.

The V and J genes are TRBV6-6 and TRBJ2-5, with D hard to call. CDR1 and CDR2 from the germline V gene are MNHNY and SVGAGI (reference sequence). The CDR3 has 15 residues. Trimming took 2 bases from V and 1 from J, leaving 11 bases between them. The CDR3 DNA follows: TGTGCCAGCAGTTACGCCTCGAGAGGCCAAGAGACCCAGTACTTC. It specifies CASSYASRGQETQYF.

The chain employs TRBV30 and TRBJ1-1; D perhaps matches TRBD1 (6 bases). From germline, CDR1 is GTSNPN and CDR2 SVGIG (reference sequence). The CDR3 contains 15 residues. The V and J ends lost 0 bases and 1 base respectively, with 12 bases between them. The CDR3 bases are TGTGCCTGGAGTGTTTCCTGGACAGCGAACACTGAAGCTTTCTTT. This encodes CAWSVSWTANTEAFF.

This sequence joins TRBV29-1 and TRBJ1-3; D gene uncertain. The CDR3 runs to 13 residues. The germline V and J ends were trimmed by 4 bases and 4 bases, with 11 bases remaining between them. Germline V gene lookup returns CDR1 SQVTM and CDR2 ANQGSEA. CDR3 sequence reads: CSVGYKEGNTIYF. The CDR3 DNA reads as TGCAGCGTTGGATACAAAGAAGGAAACACCATATATTTT.

The rearrangement uses TRBV29-1 and TRBJ2-1; 9 bases map to TRBD2. Germline V gives CDR1 SQVTM, CDR2 ANQGSEA. This CDR3 has 18 amino acids. V shed 7 bases, J shed 0 bases, and the junction held 16 bases outside the gene matches. CDR3 nucleotides: TGCAGCGCCGGATGGGGAAAGCGTAGCGGGAGCTCCTACAATGAGCAGTTCTTC. It translates to CSAGWGKRSGSSYNEQFF.

This clone has just one count. The rearrangement uses TRBV28 and TRBJ1-5; 8 bases match TRBD1. The germline gives CDR1 MDHEN, CDR2 SYDVKM. The CDR3 consists of 17 residues. J gave up 0 bases and V 3 bases, and 7 bases lay outside the gene matches. The CDR3 DNA follows: TGTGCCAGCAGTTTTCCCCGGGACAGGTATAGCAATCAGCCCCAGCATTTT. Translated, it gives CASSFPRDRYSNQPQHF.

This clone has a single count. The rearrangement links TRBV7-7 to TRBJ2-7, with D possibly matching TRBD1 (5 bases). V shed 2 bases and J shed 2 bases, with 10 bases lying between them. This CDR3 contains 14 residues. In germline, CDR1 is SSHAT, CDR2 FNYEAQ (reference sequence). In DNA, the CDR3 is TGTGCCAGCAGCTTACAGGGCAGCGCCTACGAGCAGTACTTC. It specifies CASSLQGSAYEQYF.

For the CDR3, the DNA is TGTGCCAGCAGTGGGACAGGACTCAATGAAAAACTGTTTTTT. Its translation is CASSGTGLNEKLFF. The chain links TRBV6-5 to TRBJ1-4, with 8 bases that match TRBD1. Germline CDR1 reads MNHEY; CDR2 reads SVGAGI. V was clipped by 5 bases and J by 5 bases; unmatched bases: 4. This CDR3 has 14 residues.

J is TRBJ2-1 and V is TRBV6-4, with TRBD2 identical over 8 bases. V gave up 0 bases and J gave up 8 bases; unmatched junction bases: 9. This CDR3 is built from 16 residues. The germline V gene encodes CDR1 MRHNA and CDR2 SNTAGT. The CDR3: CASSDSRASGSDEQFF. For the CDR3, the DNA is TGTGCCAGCAGTGACTCAAGGGCTAGCGGGTCGGATGAGCAGTTCTTC.

The chain carries TRBV19 and TRBJ1-1, with unresolved D. V was cut by 1 base and J by 4 bases, with 13 bases left in between. The CDR3 spans 15 residues. Germline CDR1 and CDR2: LNHDA and SQIVND (reference sequence). DNA of the CDR3: TGTGCCAGTAGTATAGTTCTCCGGAAGGGCACTGAAGCTTTCTTT. It yields the protein CASSIVLRKGTEAFF.

This sequence joins TRBV29-1 and TRBJ1-1; D call uncertain. This CDR3 spans 14 amino acids. Trimming stripped 4 bases from V and 3 bases from J, with 15 bases between. In germline, CDR1 is SQVTM, CDR2 ANQGSEA. The CDR3 region is CSVGRWTEDTEAFF. The CDR3 coding sequence is TGCAGCGTTGGTCGATGGACTGAAGACACTGAAGCTTTCTTT.

Notes on this clone: The same CDR3 can be traced to other DNA sequences in this sample. Here the CDR3 reads CASSRDRGYEQYF. The CDR3 DNA is TGTGCCAGCAGCCGGGACAGGGGTTACGAGCAGTACTTC. V gene TRBV2 combines with J gene TRBJ2-7; 10 positions agree with TRBD1. This CDR3 contains 13 residues. J lost 4 bases, V lost 6 bases, and 3 bases had no gene match. Germline values: CDR1 SNHLY, CDR2 FYNNEI.

The chain uses TRBV4-2 and TRBJ2-2, with 8 bases fitting TRBD1. The CDR3 extends over 15 amino acids. The germline V gene has CDR1 LGHNA and CDR2 YNFKEQ. V gave up 7 bases and J gave up 0 bases; unmatched junction bases: 4. The CDR3 coding sequence is TGTGCCAGCACCGGGACAGGTTCGAACACCGGGGAGCTGTTTTTT. Encoded protein: CASTGTGSNTGELFF.

In its sample, this clone was seen once. V usage is TRBV7-9 and J usage is TRBJ2-5; 7 bases map to TRBD2. J lost 2 bases, V lost 5 bases, and 5 bases had no gene match. This CDR3 spans 14 amino acids. CDR1 is SEHNR and CDR2 is FQNEAQ in the germline V gene (reference sequence). For the CDR3, the DNA is TGTGCCAGCAGCCCGGCGGGGGTTCAAGAGACCCAGTACTTC. Amino acid sequence: CASSPAGVQETQYF.